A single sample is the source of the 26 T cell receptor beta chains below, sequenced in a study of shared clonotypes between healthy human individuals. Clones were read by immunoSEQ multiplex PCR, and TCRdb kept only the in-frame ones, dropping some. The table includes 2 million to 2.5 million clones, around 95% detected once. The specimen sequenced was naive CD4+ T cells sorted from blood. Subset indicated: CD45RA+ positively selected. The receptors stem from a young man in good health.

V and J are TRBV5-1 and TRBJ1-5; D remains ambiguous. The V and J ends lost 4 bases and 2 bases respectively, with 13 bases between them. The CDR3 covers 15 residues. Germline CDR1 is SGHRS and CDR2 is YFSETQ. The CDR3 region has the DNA TGCGCCAGCAGCCAAAACGGTTGGGGCAATCAGCCCCAGCATTTT. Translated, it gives CASSQNGWGNQPQHF.

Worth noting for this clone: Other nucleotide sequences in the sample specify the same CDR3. DNA for the CDR3: TGTGCCAGCAGCCCGGGACAGTCCACAGATACGCAGTATTTT. This encodes CASSPGQSTDTQYF. The gene calls are TRBV7-9 and TRBJ2-3; 7 positions match TRBD1. Germline assignment: CDR1 SEHNR and CDR2 FQNEAQ (reference sequence). The ends lost 5 bases at V and 2 bases at J; junction bases unmatched: 4. The CDR3 length is 14 residues.

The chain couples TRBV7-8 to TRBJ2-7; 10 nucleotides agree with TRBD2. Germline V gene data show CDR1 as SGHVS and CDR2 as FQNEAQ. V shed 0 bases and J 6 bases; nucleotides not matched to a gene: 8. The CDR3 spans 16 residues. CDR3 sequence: CASSLAALAGLGEQYF. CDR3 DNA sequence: TGTGCCAGCAGCTTAGCAGCACTAGCGGGACTCGGCGAGCAGTACTTC.

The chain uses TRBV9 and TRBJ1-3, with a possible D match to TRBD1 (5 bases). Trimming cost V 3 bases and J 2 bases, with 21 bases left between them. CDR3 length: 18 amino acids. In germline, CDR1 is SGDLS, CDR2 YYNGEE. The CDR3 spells CASSAPQAAGQTGNTIYF. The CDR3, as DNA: TGTGCCAGCAGCGCTCCCCAAGCCGCGGGGCAAACTGGAAACACCATATATTTT.

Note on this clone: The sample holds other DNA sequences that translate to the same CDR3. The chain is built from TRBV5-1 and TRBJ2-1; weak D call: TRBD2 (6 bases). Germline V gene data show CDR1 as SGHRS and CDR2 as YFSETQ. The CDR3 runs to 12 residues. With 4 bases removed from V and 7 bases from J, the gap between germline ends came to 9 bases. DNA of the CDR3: TGCGCCAGCAGCCTAGCGTCAAATGAGCAGTTCTTC. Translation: CASSLASNEQFF.

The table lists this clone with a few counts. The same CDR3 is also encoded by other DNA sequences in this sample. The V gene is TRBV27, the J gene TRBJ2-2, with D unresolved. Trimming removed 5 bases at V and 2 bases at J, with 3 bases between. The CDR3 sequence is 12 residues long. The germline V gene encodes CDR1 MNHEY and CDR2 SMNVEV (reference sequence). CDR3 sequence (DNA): TGTGCCAGCAGTCTCAACACCGGGGAGCTGTTTTTT. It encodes CASSLNTGELFF.

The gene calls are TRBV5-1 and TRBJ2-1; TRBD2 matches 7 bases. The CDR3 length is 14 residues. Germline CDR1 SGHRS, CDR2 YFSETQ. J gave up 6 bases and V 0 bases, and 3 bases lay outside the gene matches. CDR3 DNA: TGCGCCAGCAGCTTGGGACTAGCCCTCAATGAGCAGTTCTTC. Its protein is CASSLGLALNEQFF.

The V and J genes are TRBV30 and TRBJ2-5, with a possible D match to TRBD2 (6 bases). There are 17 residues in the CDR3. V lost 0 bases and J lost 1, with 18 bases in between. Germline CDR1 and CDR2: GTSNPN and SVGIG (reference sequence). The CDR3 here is CAWSVSLTPGVQETQYF. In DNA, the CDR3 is TGTGCCTGGAGTGTAAGCCTCACTCCGGGGGTCCAAGAGACCCAGTACTTC.

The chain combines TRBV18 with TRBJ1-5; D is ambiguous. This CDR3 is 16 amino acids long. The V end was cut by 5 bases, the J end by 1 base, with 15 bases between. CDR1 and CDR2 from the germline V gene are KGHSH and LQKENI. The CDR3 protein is CASSTNGPGSNQPQHF. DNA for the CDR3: TGTGCCAGCTCAACAAACGGGCCAGGCAGCAATCAGCCCCAGCATTTT.

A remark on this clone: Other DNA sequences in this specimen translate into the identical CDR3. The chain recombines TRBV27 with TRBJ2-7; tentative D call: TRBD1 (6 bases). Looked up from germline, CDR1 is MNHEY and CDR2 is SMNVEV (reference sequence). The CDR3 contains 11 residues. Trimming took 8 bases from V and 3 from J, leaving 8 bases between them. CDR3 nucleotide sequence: TGTGCCAGCCTGACAGGCTACGAGCAGTACTTC. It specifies CASLTGYEQYF.

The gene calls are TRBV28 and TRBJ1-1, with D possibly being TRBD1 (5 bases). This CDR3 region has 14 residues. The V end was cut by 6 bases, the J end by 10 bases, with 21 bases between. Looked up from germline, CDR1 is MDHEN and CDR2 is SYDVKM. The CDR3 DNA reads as TGTGCCAGCAGCTCCGCGGGGGGGGAGCCGTTAGCTTTCTTT. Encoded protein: CASSSAGGEPLAFF.

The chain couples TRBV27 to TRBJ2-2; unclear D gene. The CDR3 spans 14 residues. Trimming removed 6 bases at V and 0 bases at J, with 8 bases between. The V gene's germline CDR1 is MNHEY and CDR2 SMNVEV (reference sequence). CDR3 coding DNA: TGTGCCAGCAGAGAAGTGGCGAACACCGGGGAGCTGTTTTTT. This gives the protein CASREVANTGELFF.

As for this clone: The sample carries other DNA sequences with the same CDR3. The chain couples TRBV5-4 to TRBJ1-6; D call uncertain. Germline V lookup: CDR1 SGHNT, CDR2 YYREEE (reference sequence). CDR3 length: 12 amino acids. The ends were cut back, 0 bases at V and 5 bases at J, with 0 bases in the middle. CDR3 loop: CASSLDNSPLHF. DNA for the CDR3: TGTGCCAGCAGCTTGGATAATTCACCCCTCCACTTT.

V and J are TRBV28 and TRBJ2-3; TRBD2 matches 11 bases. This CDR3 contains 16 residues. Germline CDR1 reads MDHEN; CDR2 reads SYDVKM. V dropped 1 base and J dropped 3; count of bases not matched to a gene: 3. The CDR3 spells CASSLSLAGGTDTQYF. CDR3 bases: TGTGCCAGCAGTTTATCCCTAGCGGGGGGTACAGATACGCAGTATTTT.

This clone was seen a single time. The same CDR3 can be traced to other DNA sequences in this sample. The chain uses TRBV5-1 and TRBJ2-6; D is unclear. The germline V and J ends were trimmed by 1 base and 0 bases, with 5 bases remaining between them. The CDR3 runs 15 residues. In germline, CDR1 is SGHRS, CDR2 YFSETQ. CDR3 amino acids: CASSLSDSGANVLTF. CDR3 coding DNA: TGCGCCAGCAGCTTGTCAGACTCTGGGGCCAACGTCCTGACTTTC.

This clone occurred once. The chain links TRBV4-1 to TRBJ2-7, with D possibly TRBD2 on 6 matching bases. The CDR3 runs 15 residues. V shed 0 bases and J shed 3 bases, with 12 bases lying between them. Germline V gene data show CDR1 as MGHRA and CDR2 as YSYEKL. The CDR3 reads CASSQDEGLFYEQYF. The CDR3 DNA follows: TGCGCCAGCAGCCAAGATGAGGGACTTTTCTACGAGCAGTACTTC.

CDR3 nucleotide sequence: TGTGCCAGCAGCTTGTTACCCAAGATCATGAACACTGAAGCTTTCTTT. It is translated as CASSLLPKIMNTEAFF. V gene TRBV5-6 combines with J gene TRBJ1-1; D call uncertain. CDR3 length: 16 amino acids. The V and J ends lost 1 base and 0 bases respectively, with 13 bases between them. Germline V gene data show CDR1 as SGHDT and CDR2 as YYEEEE.

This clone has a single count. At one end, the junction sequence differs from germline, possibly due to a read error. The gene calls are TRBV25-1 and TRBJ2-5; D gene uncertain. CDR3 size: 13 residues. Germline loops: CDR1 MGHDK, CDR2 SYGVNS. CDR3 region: CASRESGMETQYF. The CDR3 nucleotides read TGTGCCAGCAGAGAATCGGGTATGGAGACCCAGTACTTC.

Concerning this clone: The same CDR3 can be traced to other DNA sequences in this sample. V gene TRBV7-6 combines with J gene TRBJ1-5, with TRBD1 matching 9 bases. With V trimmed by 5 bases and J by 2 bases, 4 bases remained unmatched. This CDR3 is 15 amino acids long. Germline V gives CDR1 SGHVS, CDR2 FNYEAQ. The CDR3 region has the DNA TGTGCCAGCAGCCAGGGACAGGGCGGCAATCAGCCCCAGCATTTT. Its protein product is CASSQGQGGNQPQHF.

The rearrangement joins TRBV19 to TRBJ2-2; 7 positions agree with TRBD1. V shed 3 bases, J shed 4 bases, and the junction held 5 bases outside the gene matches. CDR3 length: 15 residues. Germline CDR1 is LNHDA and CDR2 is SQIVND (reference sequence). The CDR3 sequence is CASSMGQGVTGELFF. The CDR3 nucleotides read TGTGCCAGTAGTATGGGGCAGGGGGTCACCGGGGAGCTGTTTTTT.

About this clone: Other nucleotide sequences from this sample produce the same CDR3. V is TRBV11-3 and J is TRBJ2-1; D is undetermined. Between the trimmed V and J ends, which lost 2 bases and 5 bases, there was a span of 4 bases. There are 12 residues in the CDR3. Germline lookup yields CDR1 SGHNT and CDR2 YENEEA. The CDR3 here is CASSLTDNEQFF. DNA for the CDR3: TGTGCCAGCAGCTTAACAGACAATGAGCAGTTCTTC.

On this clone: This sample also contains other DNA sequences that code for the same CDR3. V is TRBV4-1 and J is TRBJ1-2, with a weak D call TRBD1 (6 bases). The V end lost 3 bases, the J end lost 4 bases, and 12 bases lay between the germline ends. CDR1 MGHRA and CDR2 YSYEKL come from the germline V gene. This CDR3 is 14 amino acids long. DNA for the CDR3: TGCGCCAGCAGCCAGACGACAGGAATCTATGGCTACACCTTC. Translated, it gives CASSQTTGIYGYTF.

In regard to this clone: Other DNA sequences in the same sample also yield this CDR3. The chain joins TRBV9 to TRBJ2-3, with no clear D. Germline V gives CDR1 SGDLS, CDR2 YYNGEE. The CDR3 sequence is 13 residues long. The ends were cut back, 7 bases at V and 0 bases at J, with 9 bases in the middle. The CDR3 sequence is CASALGSTDTQYF. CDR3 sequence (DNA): TGTGCCAGCGCCTTGGGTAGCACAGATACGCAGTATTTT.

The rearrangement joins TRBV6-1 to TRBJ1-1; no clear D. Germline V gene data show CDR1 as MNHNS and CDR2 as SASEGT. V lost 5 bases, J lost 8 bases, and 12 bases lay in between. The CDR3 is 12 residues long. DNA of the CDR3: TGTGCCAGCAGTTCTGGCTTTGGGGAAGCTTTCTTT. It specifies CASSSGFGEAFF.

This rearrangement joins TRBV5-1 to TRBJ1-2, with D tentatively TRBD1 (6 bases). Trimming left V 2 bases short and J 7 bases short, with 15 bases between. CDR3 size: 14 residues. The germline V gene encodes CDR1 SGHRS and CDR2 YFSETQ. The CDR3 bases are TGCGCCAGCAGCTTCGCGACAGGAGGTACTGGCTACACCTTC. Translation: CASSFATGGTGYTF.

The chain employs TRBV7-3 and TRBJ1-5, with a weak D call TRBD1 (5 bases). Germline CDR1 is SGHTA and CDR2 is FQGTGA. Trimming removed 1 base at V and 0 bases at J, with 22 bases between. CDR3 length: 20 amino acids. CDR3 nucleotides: TGTGCCAGCAGCTTAATAGTTGGCAGGGCGGCCCTATATAGCAATCAGCCCCAGCATTTT. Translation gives CASSLIVGRAALYSNQPQHF.